This T cell receptor beta chain was obtained from a study of blood T cell repertoires in COVID-19. Whole-study context: Whether acute or convalescent, the COVID-19 samples came from the United States, Italy and Spain. Sample material is recorded as cDNA or gDNA derived from T cells, B-cell-depleted T cells, or PBMCs.

Authors' processing steps: The authors estimated nucleated cell counts from reference gene primer amplification. Sequencing used immunoSEQ multiplex PCR; TCRdb keeps in-frame clones, though not all of them. The V and J calls and clone size come from that table; D and trimming were worked out from the DNA. The sample contains about 220,000 clones, less than 85% of which appear only once. CDR3 length equals 13 residues. From germline, CDR1 is SGHTA and CDR2 FQGTGA. V gave up 9 bases and J gave up 7 bases; unmatched junction bases: 8. J is TRBJ1-4 and V is TRBV7-3; 7 nucleotides align to TRBD1. The sequence was obtained from a woman aged 80 or over with acute or convalescent COVID-19. What was sequenced was peripheral blood. The CDR3 coding sequence is TGTGCCAGTAACCAGGGGGGAGGTGAAAAACTGTTTTTT. It codes for CASNQGGGEKLFF.